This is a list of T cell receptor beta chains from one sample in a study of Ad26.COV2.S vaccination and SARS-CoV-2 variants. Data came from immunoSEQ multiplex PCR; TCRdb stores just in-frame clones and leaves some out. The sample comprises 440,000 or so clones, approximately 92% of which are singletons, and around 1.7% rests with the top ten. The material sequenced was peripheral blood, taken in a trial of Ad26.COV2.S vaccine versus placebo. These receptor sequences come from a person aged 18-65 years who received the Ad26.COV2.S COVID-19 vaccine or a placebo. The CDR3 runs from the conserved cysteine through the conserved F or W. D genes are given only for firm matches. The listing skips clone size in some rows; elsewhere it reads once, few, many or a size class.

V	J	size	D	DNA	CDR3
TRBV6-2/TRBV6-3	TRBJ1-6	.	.	TGTGCCAGCAGTCGAGAGGGGTATAATTCACCCCTCCACTTT	CASSREGYNSPLHF
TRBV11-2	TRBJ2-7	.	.	TGTGCCAGCAGCTTAGCCGGGGGGCCCTACGAGCAGTACTTC	CASSLAGGPYEQYF
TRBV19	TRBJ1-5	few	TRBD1	TGTGCCAGTAGACCGGGACAGGGAGGGTATCAGCCCCAGCATTTT	CASRPGQGGYQPQHF
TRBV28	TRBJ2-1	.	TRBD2	TGTGCCAGCAGTTTAATGGCTAGCGGGGGGATTGGTGAGCAGTTCTTC	CASSLMASGGIGEQFF
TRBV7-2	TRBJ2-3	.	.	TGTGCCAGCAGCTTAGGGGGGACCGGCACAGATACGCAGTATTTT	CASSLGGTGTDTQYF
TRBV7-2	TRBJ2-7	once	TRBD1	TGTGCCAGCAGCTCCAGACAGGGCAATGACGAGCAGTACTTC	CASSSRQGNDEQYF
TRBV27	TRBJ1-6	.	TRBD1	TGTGCCAGCAGTGACAGGGTCCCGAATTCACCCCTCCACTTT	CASSDRVPNSPLHF
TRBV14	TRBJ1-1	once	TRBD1	TGTGCCAGCAGCCAACTTACAGGGGCCAACACTGAAGCTTTCTTT	CASSQLTGANTEAFF
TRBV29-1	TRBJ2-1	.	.	TGCAGCGTTAGTAGATACGGGCGAAACAATGAGCAGTTCTTC	CSVSRYGRNNEQFF
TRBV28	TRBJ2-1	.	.	TGTGCCAGCAGCCAATCGGACACCTGGGTTAACAATGAGCAGTTCTTC	CASSQSDTWVNNEQFF
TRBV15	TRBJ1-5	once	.	TGTGCCACCAGCAGAGATTTTTTGATGGGCAATCAGCCCCAGCATTTT	CATSRDFLMGNQPQHF
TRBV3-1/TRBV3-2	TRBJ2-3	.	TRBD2	TGTGCCAGCAGCCAAGGTCCAAGCGGGGGGGCCCCGAGCACAGATACGCAGTATTTT	CASSQGPSGGAPSTDTQYF
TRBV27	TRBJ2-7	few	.	TGTGCCAGCAGTTTCGGGGTAACCTACGAGCAGTACTTC	CASSFGVTYEQYF
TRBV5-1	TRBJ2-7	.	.	TGCGCCAGCAGCTGGACACCTTCTTACGAGCAGTACTTC	CASSWTPSYEQYF
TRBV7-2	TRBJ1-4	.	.	TGTGCCAGCAGCTTAGCGGCGGCAACTAATGAAAAACTGTTTTTT	CASSLAAATNEKLFF
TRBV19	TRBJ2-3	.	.	TGTGCCAGTACCACGGGACCTAGCACAGATACGCAGTATTTT	CASTTGPSTDTQYF
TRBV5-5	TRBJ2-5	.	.	TGTGCCAGCAGCTACTGGGGGGAGACCCAGTACTTC	CASSYWGETQYF
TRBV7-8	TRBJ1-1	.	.	TGTGCCAGCAGCGCACTGAGGAACACTGAAGCTTTCTTT	CASSALRNTEAFF
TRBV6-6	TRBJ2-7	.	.	TGTGCCAGCCATTATGGGGCGGCCCGTGGGGAGCAGTACTTC	CASHYGAARGEQYF
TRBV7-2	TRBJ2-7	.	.	TGTGCCAGCAGCCCGAGGTCGGGATCAACCTACGAGCAGTACTTC	CASSPRSGSTYEQYF
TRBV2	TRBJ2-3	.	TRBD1	TGTGCCAGCAGAACAGGGGACCTCAACACAGATACGCAGTATTTT	CASRTGDLNTDTQYF
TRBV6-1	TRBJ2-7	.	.	TGTGCCAGCAGTGATCTCCTATACGAGCAGTACTTC	CASSDLLYEQYF
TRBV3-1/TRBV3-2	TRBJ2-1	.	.	TGTGCCAGCAGCCAACCACCGGGACATCCGAAGGGGAATGAGCAGTTCTTC	CASSQPPGHPKGNEQFF
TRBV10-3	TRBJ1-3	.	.	TGTGCCATCAGTGAGTCGGCGGCAGGGACTGGCTCTGGAAACACCATATATTTT	CAISESAAGTGSGNTIYF
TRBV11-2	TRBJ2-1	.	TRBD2	TGTGCCAGCAGACGGCCCGGGACTAGCAGTTGGAATGAGCAGTTCTTC	CASRRPGTSSWNEQFF
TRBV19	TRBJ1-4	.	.	TGTGCCAGTAGCCGCCTACAGGGAGGAAATGAAAAACTGTTTTTT	CASSRLQGGNEKLFF
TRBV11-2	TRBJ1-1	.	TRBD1	TGTGCCAGCAGCTTACAGGGGGCTGGGAGGAACACTGAAGCTTTCTTT	CASSLQGAGRNTEAFF
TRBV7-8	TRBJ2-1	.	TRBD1	TGTGCCAGCAGCTCTCGGACAGGGGGCGATTATGAGCAGTTCTTC	CASSSRTGGDYEQFF
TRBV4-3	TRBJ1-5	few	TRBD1	TGCGCCAGCAGCCATAACAGGGGCCAGCCCCAGCATTTT	CASSHNRGQPQHF
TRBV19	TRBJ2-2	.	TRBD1	TGTGCCAGTAGTATAGCCCGGGGGACAGGGGAATTCAACACCGGGGAGCTGTTTTTT	CASSIARGTGEFNTGELFF
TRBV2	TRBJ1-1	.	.	TGTGCCAGCAGCCTACAGAACACTGAAGCTTTCTTT	CASSLQNTEAFF
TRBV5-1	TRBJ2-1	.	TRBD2	TGCGCCAGCAGCTTACTAGCGGGAACCTCCTACAATGAGCAGTTCTTC	CASSLLAGTSYNEQFF
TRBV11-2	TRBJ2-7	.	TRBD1	TGTGCCAGCAGCTTAAATCCCGGGACAGGGTCCTACGAGCAGTACTTC	CASSLNPGTGSYEQYF